A single sample is the source of the 22 T cell receptor beta chains below, sequenced in a study of post-analysis software for immune sequencing data. Study conclusions and caveats: Elevated frequency relative to controls characterized 4 or 5 TRBV segments in patients, TRBV5-6, TRBV5-1 and TRBV20-1 among them.

Libraries were made from TCR beta cDNA, and they carried unique molecular identifiers. MiXCR, run by TCRdb on the PCR reads, gives a single entry per CDR3 protein. Here the sample spans about 820,000 distinct CDR3 sequences, roughly 50% being singletons. Which antigens these TCRs recognize remains unknown. Sequenced material: blood. These receptor sequences come from a girl between 10 and 17 years old with multiple sclerosis.

This clonotype appeared a single time. V usage is TRBV6-2 or TRBV6-3 and J usage is TRBJ1-2; 7 nucleotides align to TRBD1. This CDR3 has 17 residues. V gave up 11 bases and J gave up 7 bases; unmatched junction bases: 25. CDR1 MNHEY and CDR2 SVGEGT come from the germline V gene. CDR3 in amino acids: CALQIMDRPAPNGGYTF. The CDR3 nucleotides are TGTGCCCTACAAATCATGGACAGGCCCGCGCCAAATGGTGGCTACACCTTC.

This clonotype occurred once. The chain combines TRBV29-1 with TRBJ2-1, with TRBD2 as a possible D gene (5 bases). Trimming left V 8 bases short and J 9 bases short, with 17 bases between. In germline, CDR1 is SQVTM, CDR2 ANQGSEA. CDR3 length: 12 amino acids. CDR3 loop: CSRLGIGGEQFF. CDR3 DNA: TGCAGCCGACTCGGGATCGGAGGTGAGCAGTTCTTC.

The chain recombines TRBV12-3 or TRBV12-4 with TRBJ2-4; TRBD1 matches at 9 bases. The closer fit of TRBJ2-7 to the DNA end suggests the J call may be wrong. This CDR3 spans 14 amino acids. Here the CDR3 DNA reads TGTGCCAGCACCTTGGGGACAGGGAACCACGAGCAGTACTTC. It is translated as CASTLGTGNHEQYF.

This clonotype was detected only once. The gene calls are TRBV5-1 and TRBJ1-1; D is unclear. CDR1 is SGHRS and CDR2 is YFSETQ in the germline V gene. The CDR3 spans 15 residues. Deletions cut 1 base from V and 1 base from J, with 11 bases between. CDR3 DNA: TGCGCCAGCAGCTTGCAGGACCCTTCGAACACTGAAGCTTTCTTT. This codes for CASSLQDPSNTEAFF.

This clonotype showed up many times. CDR3 sequence reads: CASSPSVRGPYNEQFF. DNA of the CDR3: TGTGCCAGCAGCCCCTCTGTCCGGGGTCCCTACAATGAGCAGTTCTTC. The rearrangement links TRBV3-1 to TRBJ2-1; TRBD2 is a possible D gene (5 bases). Germline loops: CDR1 LGHDT, CDR2 YNNKEL (reference sequence). The CDR3 has 16 amino acids. Trimming stripped 4 bases from V and 2 bases from J, with 15 bases between.

On this clonotype: The junction departs from germline at one end; a sequencing error may be responsible. The chain recombines TRBV20-1 with TRBJ2-7; D is unresolved. CDR1 and CDR2 (germline): DFQATT, SNEGSKA (reference sequence). The CDR3 is 14 amino acids. The CDR3 sequence: CNAREFGSACEQYF. The CDR3 DNA sequence: TGCAATGCTAGAGAATTTGGGTCGGCCTGCGAGCAGTACTTC.

J is TRBJ2-3 and V is TRBV28; D remains unclear. The CDR3 extends over 17 amino acids. V was pared by 4 bases and J by 2 bases, with 19 bases between. Germline lookup yields CDR1 MDHEN and CDR2 SYDVKM. The CDR3 DNA is TGTGCCAGCAGTTCCCCCGGACCAGGTCGCCACACAGATACGCAGTATTTT. Translated: CASSSPGPGRHTDTQYF.

The chain is built from TRBV9 and TRBJ2-5; 11 bases are shared with TRBD2. The J call may be wrong; the DNA end is better matched by TRBJ2-7. The CDR3 spans 17 residues. Per the germline V gene, CDR1 is SGDLS and CDR2 is YYNGEE. In nucleotides, the CDR3 is TGTGCCAGCAGCATACAAGCGACTAGCGGGATGGACTACGAGCAGTACTTC. It codes for CASSIQATSGMDYEQYF.

The J gene is TRBJ1-2, the V gene TRBV7-9, with D maybe TRBD1 (6 bases). V was shortened by 5 bases and J by 6 bases, with 16 bases between the two germline ends. This CDR3 comprises 14 residues. Germline assignment: CDR1 SEHNR and CDR2 FQNEAQ (reference sequence). CDR3 bases: TGTGCCAGCAGCCCAGTGTGGGGGGCCAATGGCTACACCTTC. As protein: CASSPVWGANGYTF.

The chain has TRBV5-1 and TRBJ2-2; perhaps TRBD2 as D (5 bases). Trimming cost V 4 bases and J 4 bases, with 11 bases left between them. CDR3 length equals 14 residues. Germline V CDR1 and CDR2: SGHRS, YFSETQ. CDR3 protein: CASSHLEGTGELFF. In DNA form, the CDR3 reads TGCGCCAGCAGCCACCTCGAGGGCACCGGGGAGCTGTTTTTT.

This chain links TRBV15 with TRBJ2-1, with a weak D call TRBD2 (6 bases). CDR1 is LNHNV, CDR2 YYDKDF, per germline (reference sequence). V lost 0 bases to trimming and J lost 2 bases, with 17 bases between them. This CDR3 spans 18 amino acids. The CDR3 region has the DNA TGTGCCACCAGCAGAGATAATTGGAGAGGCGGGACCTACAATGAGCAGTTCTTC. This sequence encodes CATSRDNWRGGTYNEQFF.

The chain uses TRBV14 and TRBJ2-1; 15 positions match TRBD2. The J segment lost 7 bases and the V segment lost 8 bases, leaving 6 bases of the junction unmatched. Germline V lookup: CDR1 SGHDN, CDR2 FVKESK. This CDR3 contains 15 residues. The CDR3 region is CASLSGTSGRNEQFF. The CDR3 DNA reads TGTGCCAGCCTCTCGGGGACTAGCGGGAGGAATGAGCAGTTCTTC.

This chain joins TRBV12-3 or TRBV12-4 and TRBJ1-3; D unclear. V lost 4 bases and J lost 3, with 13 bases in between. The CDR3 sequence is 15 residues long. CDR3: CASSYNTVRGNTIYF. The CDR3 nucleotides are TGTGCCAGCAGTTACAACACCGTCCGTGGAAACACCATATATTTT.

The chain combines TRBV5-1 with TRBJ2-5; either TRBD1 or TRBD2 may fit D (6 bases each). V was shortened by 4 bases and J by 5 bases, with 18 bases between the two germline ends. Germline values: CDR1 SGHRS, CDR2 YFSETQ. This CDR3 has 15 amino acids. CDR3: CASSGGTPKLETQYF. The CDR3 region has the DNA TGCGCCAGCAGCGGGGGGACACCCAAGCTGGAGACCCAGTACTTC. Supplemented by reference TRBV5-1 and TRBJ2-5, the full variable domain reads KAGVTQTPRYLIKTRGQQVTLSCSPISGHRSVSWYQQTPGQGLQFLFEYFSETQRNKGNFPGRFSGRQFSNSRSEMNVSTLELGDSALYLCASSGGTPKLETQYFGPGTRLLVL.

This chain joins TRBV20-1 and TRBJ1-5; D possibly corresponds to TRBD1 (5 bases). V was shortened by 2 bases and J by 4 bases, with 12 bases between the two germline ends. This CDR3 region has 14 residues. Germline lookup yields CDR1 DFQATT and CDR2 SNEGSKA (reference sequence). The DNA for the CDR3 is TGCAGTGCTAGAATTGGGGGTGCGAATCAGCCCCAGCATTTT. This encodes CSARIGGANQPQHF.

This clonotype showed up just a few times. J is TRBJ2-7 and V is TRBV7-3, with no clear D. Germline V gene data show CDR1 as SGHTA and CDR2 as FQGTGA. There are 13 residues in the CDR3. V gave up 5 bases and J gave up 4 bases, with 12 bases separating them. The CDR3 DNA sequence: TGTGCCAGCAGCCCCGGGCTAGTGTACGAGCAGTACTTC. Amino acids: CASSPGLVYEQYF.

Turning to this clonotype: A read error may account for a junction end that differs from germline. This chain joins TRBV29-1 and TRBJ2-1, with a possible D match to TRBD2 (6 bases). CDR3 length: 13 residues. Germline lookup yields CDR1 SQVTM and CDR2 ANQGSEA. CDR3: CSVARESYHEQFF. CDR3 DNA: TGCAGCGTTGCTCGGGAGTCCTACCATGAGCAGTTCTTC.

This clonotype was detected only a few times. V is TRBV29-1 and J is TRBJ2-1; no firm D call. Between the trimmed V and J ends, which lost 7 bases and 0 bases, there was a span of 7 bases. This CDR3 spans 12 amino acids. Germline V lookup: CDR1 SQVTM, CDR2 ANQGSEA. The CDR3 DNA is TGCAGCGCCGAAAGCTCCTACAATGAGCAGTTCTTC. Translated: CSAESSYNEQFF.

CDR3 in DNA: TGTGCCAGCAGCTTATTGGGCAGGGCACAGACCCAGTACTTC. Translation gives CASSLLGRAQTQYF. This chain joins TRBV7-2 and TRBJ2-5; D may be TRBD1 (5 bases). With 2 bases removed from V and 6 bases from J, the gap between germline ends came to 13 bases. Per the germline V gene, CDR1 is SGHTA and CDR2 is FQGNSA. The CDR3 spans 14 residues.

The gene calls are TRBV20-1 and TRBJ2-1; 10 bases are shared with TRBD2. With 6 bases clipped from V and 8 bases from J, the junction kept 7 bases outside the gene matches. In germline, CDR1 is DFQATT, CDR2 SNEGSKA (reference sequence). This CDR3 region has 13 residues. CDR3 nucleotides: TGCAGTGCCTCGGCTAGCGGGGGCGATGAGCAGTTCTTC. It translates to CSASASGGDEQFF.

V is TRBV3-1 and J is TRBJ2-7; TRBD2 agrees at 12 bases. The germline CDR1 and CDR2 sequences are LGHDT and YNNKEL (reference sequence). The CDR3 runs 15 residues. V shed 7 bases and J 0 bases; nucleotides not matched to a gene: 4. Written as DNA, the CDR3 is TGTGCCAGCACCTCACTAGCGGGGGGCTCCTACGAGCAGTACTTC. Amino acid sequence: CASTSLAGGSYEQYF.

The rearrangement links TRBV28 to TRBJ2-1; 11 bases are a match to TRBD2. Germline values: CDR1 MDHEN, CDR2 SYDVKM. V lost 7 bases and J lost 4; bases outside the gene matches: 9. The CDR3 is 16 amino acids. In DNA, the CDR3 is TGTGCCAGCACTACCTCCGGGACTAGCGGATACAATGAGCAGTTCTTC. Translation gives CASTTSGTSGYNEQFF.